This TCR beta chain emerged from a study of response to subunit inactivated influenza vaccine. Findings and limits, study-wide: With each seasonal influenza vaccination, the authors suggested, few new T cells are recruited.

This clonotype came up many times. The target antigen is unknown. TCRdb re-called the RT-PCR reads with MiXCR, one entry per CDR3 protein. In the table there are about 580,000 distinct CDR3 sequences, 12% to 15% of which are singletons. This TCR was recovered from a man aged 50-59 years who received an inactivated influenza vaccine. The source material was PBMCs from blood, sampled roughly 12 days after vaccination.

The CDR3 DNA follows: TGTGCCAGCAGGGCGACTAGCGGGTACAATGAGCAGTTCTTC. Its protein product is CASRATSGYNEQFF. The rearrangement uses TRBV12-3 or TRBV12-4 and TRBJ2-1, with 10 bases aligning to TRBD2. V shed 6 bases, J shed 4 bases, and the junction held 3 bases outside the gene matches. The length of the CDR3 is 14 residues.